The subject of this entry is one TCR beta chain. The antigen it binds to is not known. The sample holds no much larger clone one base away, and base qualities are not on file. V is clipped by 5 bases and J by 0 bases, and the sequence between their germline boundaries is 10 bases long. For CDR1 and CDR2, the germline V gene lists MGHRA and YSYEKL. The CDR3 has 14 amino acids, counting the end cysteine and phenylalanine. The DNA shown is the 42-base CDR3, in frame from base 1. These data belong to a study of cytomegalovirus exposure and HLA in healthy donors (dated by TCRdb to 2015 to 2018). Looking at the study overall: An earlier analysis of 550 to 700 of the donors reported roughly 300 Gb of sequence data and roughly 110 million unique TCR beta sequences from about 179 million T cells. An early release that covered about 600 HLA-typed donors contained around 330 gigabases of sequencing data and roughly 84 million unique TCR sequences. Among the 398 genotyped donors, more than 70% belonged to the genetic ancestry cluster associated with self-reported Caucasian donors. The study aimed to test whether cataloging public T cell receptors could reveal signatures of past pathogen exposure. The study profiled the T cell repertoires of hundreds of subjects by immunosequencing and related them to cytomegalovirus serostatus. Besides the first cohort of 666 subjects, a separate validation cohort made up of around 120 different subjects was used. To predict cytomegalovirus infection status, the study brought together high-throughput TCR immunosequencing, statistical association of individual TCRs with disease status, and machine learning. A later analysis re-analyzed previously published TCR beta repertoires from roughly 690 donors and added high-resolution HLA genotyping to study TCR occurrence patterns. The later analysis used no new phenotypic data to find candidate immune exposures, relying instead on TCR beta sequences and their occurrence across donors. To decide whether each TCR beta V gene segment behaved as functional or pseudogenic, an earlier analysis of some 540 of the donors relied on high-throughput TCR beta sequencing. Donor age, sex, ethnicity and CMV serostatus were compiled alongside the repertoire data. Genome-wide SNP genotypes for about three fifths of the roughly 700 donors were used in a later genetic analysis, which treated that subset as a discovery cohort. All discovery cohort repertoires had been generated using a single sequencing platform. Class I and class II HLA loci were covered by the typing at four-digit resolution. Typing coverage varied by locus: 629-630 donors for A, B, C, DRB1 and DQB1; roughly 510 for DQA1; about 600 for DPA1; fewer than 480 for DPB1. Because of strong linkage in the cohort, five DR-DQ haplotypes were treated as single units for association and clustering. On average, around 240,000 unique TCR beta nucleotide sequences were sequenced per donor among about 400 genotyped donors of the cohort, with around 19% of those sequences being non-productive. Summary of the overall study and its limitations: In the study, approximately 150 TCR beta chains were listed as associated with cytomegalovirus. Strong co-occurrence of HLA alleles, especially DR and DQ, made assigning TCR associations to individual alleles difficult. A further reported finding was that TCR beta sequences accurately predicted the HLA-A and HLA-B alleles for most subjects in the first cohort. According to the authors, the approach could potentially be generalized to other disease states and immunological phenotypes. A cluster of highly shared sequence variants was judged likely to be a technical artifact of the sequencing pipeline. Most CMV-associated TCR beta chains appeared to be HLA-restricted in a later analysis, and the HLA associations seemed to be driven largely by CMV exposure. In a later analysis, HLA-associated TCR beta chains were found to be more clonally expanded and to have lower generation probabilities than equally common non-associated chains. Correlated functional status among segregating V segments might reflect linkage disequilibrium, but an unknown experimental factor could not be ruled out. CMV serostatus was the only immune exposure information available for the cohort. In a later analysis, several top co-occurrence clusters were reported to appear linked to parvovirus B19, influenza, CMV and Epstein-Barr virus. While some public TCRs were present in many individuals, most TCR sequences turned up only very rarely across donors. Presence/absence analyses assumed roughly uniform sequencing depth across donors, an assumption that may not hold. The classifier was reported to diagnose cytomegalovirus status with high specificity and sensitivity in both the original cohort and the validation cohort. Some 15 rarely observed V segments, including chromosome 9 orphons, were excluded from the earlier analysis of some 590 of the donors because counts were too low. This cohort had only TCR beta chains sequenced, and the lack of alpha or paired-chain data limited which features could be detected. A later genetic analysis reported fewer N-insertions in productive TCRs among donors in an Asian-associated ancestry cluster than the roughly 670-donor mean. Broadly in line with IMGT annotations, most TCR beta V segments showed up in productive rearrangements about 87% or about 30% of the time in an earlier analysis of a few hundred of the donors. At a false discovery rate of 0.05, a later analysis linked some 18,000 TCR beta sequences to specific HLA alleles. Because the 87-base-pair reads could not distinguish some IMGT-functional V segments, including TRBV6-2 and TRBV6-3, those segments were excluded. Because HLA typing was unavailable for some donors at each locus, only the typed subset was used in association tests. An association between a missense DCLRE1C variant and V-gene and J-gene trimming of TCR beta chains was found in a later genetic analysis and replicated in an independent cohort. Three of the identified cytomegalovirus-associated TCR beta chains were confirmed in vitro to be specific for cytomegalovirus antigens. In a later analysis, TCR association rates were found to vary across HLA loci, with the most associated TCRs seen for DRB1 alleles and the fewest for HLA-C alleles.

Library preparation employed the immunoSEQ multiplex PCR assay. For the multiplex PCR, a mixture combining 60 forward primers for TCR Vbeta segments and 13 reverse primers for TCR Jbeta segments was used. A multiplex PCR assay on genomic DNA amplified the CDR3 region of rearranged TCR beta genes. Amplified TCR beta libraries were sequenced as 87-base-pair reads on the Illumina HiSeq System. In the paper's pipeline: A later analysis counted about 80 million unique TCR beta chains across the 650 to 800 repertoires, and roughly 10 million of these chains were shared by at least two donors. Raw reads were error-corrected and collapsed into unique sequences by a nearest-neighbor algorithm in which closely related sequences were merged to remove PCR and sequencing errors. V, D and J gene segments were assigned by aligning CDR3 sequences to IMGT reference sequences. For a sequence to be retained, a match of at least six nucleotides to both a V gene segment and a J gene segment was required. A rearrangement counted as productive if the CDR3 had no stop codons and remained in frame with V and J, and every other rearrangement counted as non-productive. Following IMGT convention, CDR3 was defined as the stretch from the second conserved V-encoded cysteine up to the conserved J-encoded phenylalanine. In an earlier analysis of more than 550 of the donors, sequences lacking an unambiguous match to a single V gene segment were excluded. In an earlier analysis of around 600 of the donors, V segments were called functional above 56.7% productive rearrangements and were called segregating when the between-donor standard deviation exceeded 5%. A statistical classification framework was developed to diagnose cytomegalovirus status using the catalog of TCR beta chain sequences. A later analysis assigned V and J genes by comparing TCR nucleotide sequences with IMGT/GENE-DB human TR gene sequences. A later analysis assigned CDR3 sequences and most-parsimonious VDJ recombination scenarios with the TCRdist pipeline. In a later analysis, every TCR beta chain was defined by the combination of its CDR3 amino acid sequence and its V-gene family, and reads without a unique V-gene family were dropped. A later analysis removed 592 highly shared, low-generation-probability nucleotide sequences to deal with suspected cross-contamination and a sequencing artifact. A later analysis calculated a clonal expansion index for each public chain from normalized within-repertoire ranks of inferred template counts. In a later analysis, generation probabilities were computed with a VDJ recombination model fitted to out-of-frame rearrangements, and the resulting probabilities were checked against IGoR. In a later analysis, TCR-TCR, TCR-HLA and TCR-CMV co-occurrence was scored with hypergeometric tests, and a repertoire-size bias correction was applied to TCR pairs. To estimate false discovery rates, a later analysis permuted the HLA or CMV assignments 20 times. In a later analysis, co-occurring TCRs were grouped with DBSCAN, and TCRdist sequence similarity was added when clustering was performed within HLA-allele-positive subsets. For co-occurrence clustering, repertoires with fewer than 30,000 or more than 120,000 public chains were excluded, along with 4 to 6 repertoires with anomalous nucleotide sharing. This is the immuneACCESS table as TCRdb keeps it, with only in-frame sequences that have V and J called. A part of the clones is gone; compared with another copy, unresolved V genes explain less than half, and the rest is unexplained. That table supplies the V and J calls and clone size; D and trimming were determined from the DNA. The sample contains about 150,000 clones, about four fifths of them found a single time. The ten largest clonotypes hold just under 6.5% of the sample.

The cohort consisted of 600 to 750 healthy bone marrow donors. At the time of sampling, every cohort member was nominally healthy, though immune exposures that went unrecorded were likely present. The donor was CMV seropositive and was included in the group of 250 to 350 seropositive cohort members. A peripheral blood sample was provided by each donor, and peripheral blood mononuclear cells were used for TCR beta sequencing. The Qiagen DNeasy Blood Extraction Kit was used to extract genomic DNA from the blood cell samples. This clonotype originated in a man aged 45-65 years in good health and CMV-seropositive. The V gene is TRBV4-1 and the J gene is TRBJ1-1, and perhaps TRBD1 as D gene, on 5 matching bases. Sequencing was performed on PBMCs. Here the CDR3 is given as CASSGDRVNTEAFF. The DNA sequence is as follows: TGCGCCAGCAGCGGAGACAGAGTGAACACTGAAGCTTTCTTT.